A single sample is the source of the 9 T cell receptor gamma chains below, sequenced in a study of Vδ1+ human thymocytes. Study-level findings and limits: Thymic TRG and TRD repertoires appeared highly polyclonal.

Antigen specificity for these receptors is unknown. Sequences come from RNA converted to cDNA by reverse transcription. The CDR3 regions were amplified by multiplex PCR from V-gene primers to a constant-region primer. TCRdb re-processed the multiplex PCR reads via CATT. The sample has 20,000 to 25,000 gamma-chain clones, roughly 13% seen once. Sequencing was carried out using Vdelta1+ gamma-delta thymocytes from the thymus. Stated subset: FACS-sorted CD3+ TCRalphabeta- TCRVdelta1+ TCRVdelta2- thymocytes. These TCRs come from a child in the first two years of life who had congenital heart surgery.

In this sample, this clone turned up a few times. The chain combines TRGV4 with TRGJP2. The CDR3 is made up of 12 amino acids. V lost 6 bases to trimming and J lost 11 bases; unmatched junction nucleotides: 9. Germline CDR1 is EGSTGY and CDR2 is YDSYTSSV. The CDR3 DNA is TGTGCCACCTGGAATACACTCTGGATCAAGACGTTT. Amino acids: CATWNTLWIKTF.

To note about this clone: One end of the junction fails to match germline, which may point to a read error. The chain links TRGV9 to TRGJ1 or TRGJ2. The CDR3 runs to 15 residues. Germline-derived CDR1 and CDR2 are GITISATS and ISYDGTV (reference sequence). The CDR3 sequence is CALWEVPFIDYNKLF. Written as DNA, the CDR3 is TGTGCCTTGTGGGAGGTGCCTTTTATTGATTATAACAAACTCTTT.

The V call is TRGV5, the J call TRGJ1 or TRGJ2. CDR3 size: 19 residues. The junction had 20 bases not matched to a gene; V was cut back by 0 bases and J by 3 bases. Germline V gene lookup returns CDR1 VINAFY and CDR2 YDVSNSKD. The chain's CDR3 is CATWDRLVVFNRCYYKKLF. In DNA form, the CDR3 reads TGTGCCACCTGGGACAGGCTTGTTGTATTTAACCGATGTTATTATAAGAAACTCTTT.

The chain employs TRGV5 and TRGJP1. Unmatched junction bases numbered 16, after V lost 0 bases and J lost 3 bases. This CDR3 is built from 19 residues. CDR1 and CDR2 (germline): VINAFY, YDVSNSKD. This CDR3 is CATWDRPSGESPTGWFKIF. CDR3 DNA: TGTGCCACCTGGGACAGGCCTAGTGGGGAGTCCCCCACTGGTTGGTTCAAGATATTT.

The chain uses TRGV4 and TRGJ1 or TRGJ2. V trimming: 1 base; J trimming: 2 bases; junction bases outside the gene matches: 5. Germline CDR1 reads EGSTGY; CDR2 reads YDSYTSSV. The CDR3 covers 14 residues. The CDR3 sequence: CATWDGDYYYKKLF. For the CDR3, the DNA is TGTGCCACCTGGGATGGAGACTATTATTATAAGAAACTCTTT.

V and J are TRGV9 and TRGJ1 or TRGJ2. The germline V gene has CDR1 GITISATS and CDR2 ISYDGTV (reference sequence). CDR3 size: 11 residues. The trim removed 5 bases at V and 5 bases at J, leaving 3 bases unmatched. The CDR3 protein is CALWGNYKKLF. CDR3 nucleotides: TGTGCCTTGTGGGGGAATTATAAGAAACTCTTT.

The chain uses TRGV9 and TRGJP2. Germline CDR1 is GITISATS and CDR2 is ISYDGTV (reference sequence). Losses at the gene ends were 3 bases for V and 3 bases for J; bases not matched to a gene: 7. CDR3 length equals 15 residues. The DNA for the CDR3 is TGTGCCTTGTGGGAGCTCAGGGGTAGTGATTGGATCAAGACGTTT. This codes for CALWELRGSDWIKTF.

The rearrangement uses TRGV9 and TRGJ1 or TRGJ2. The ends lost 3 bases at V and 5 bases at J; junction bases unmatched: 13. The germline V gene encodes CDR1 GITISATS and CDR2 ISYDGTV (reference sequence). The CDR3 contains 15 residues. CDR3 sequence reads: CALWEPSPRDYKKLF. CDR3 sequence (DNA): TGTGCCTTGTGGGAGCCCTCCCCCAGAGATTATAAGAAACTCTTT.

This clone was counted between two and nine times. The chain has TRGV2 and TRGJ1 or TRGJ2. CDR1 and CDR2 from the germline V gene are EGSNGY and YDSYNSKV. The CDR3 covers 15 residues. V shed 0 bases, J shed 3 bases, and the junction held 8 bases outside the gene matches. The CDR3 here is CATWDGRFVYYKKLF. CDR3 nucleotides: TGTGCCACCTGGGACGGGCGGTTTGTTTATTATAAGAAACTCTTT.